This T cell receptor beta chain came from a study of shared clonotypes between healthy human individuals. The ends were cut back, 4 bases at V and 4 bases at J, with 7 bases in the middle. Germline V gene data show CDR1 as SNHLY and CDR2 as FYNNEI. The length of the CDR3 is 12 residues. Measured with immunoSEQ multiplex PCR; TCRdb has only the in-frame clones, and not every one. The sample carries roughly 1,600,000 clones, approximately 98.5% recorded once. The receptor was derived from a man aged 25-45 years in good health. The chain joins TRBV2 to TRBJ1-2; no reliable D call. The specimen was naive CD4+ T cells sorted from blood. As for subset: CD45RA+ positively selected. The CDR3 region is CASSGNSYGYTF. The CDR3 DNA reads TGTGCCAGCAGTGGTAACTCCTATGGCTACACCTTC.